These 21 T cell receptor beta chains came from one sample sequenced in a study of blood T cell repertoires in COVID-19. Only in-frame clones appear in the TCRdb table, and some are missing; sequencing was by immunoSEQ multiplex PCR. The sample lists about 400,000 clones; about 89% were seen once. Sequenced: peripheral blood. The receptors come from a woman aged 25 to 45 with acute or convalescent COVID-19.

This clone was counted a single time. Here the CDR3 reads CASSTDRGAGELFF. DNA of the CDR3: TGTGCCAGTAGCACAGACAGGGGCGCCGGGGAGCTGTTTTTT. The chain links TRBV19 to TRBJ2-2; 8 positions agree with TRBD1. The trim removed 6 bases at V and 6 bases at J, leaving 6 bases unmatched. The CDR3 has 14 amino acids. The V gene's germline CDR1 is LNHDA and CDR2 SQIVND (reference sequence).

This clone has only one observation. The chain carries TRBV9 and TRBJ2-2; 10 bases line up with TRBD2. The germline V gene encodes CDR1 SGDLS and CDR2 YYNGEE. With 0 bases clipped from V and 6 bases from J, the junction kept 5 bases outside the gene matches. The CDR3 consists of 16 residues. CDR3 loop: CASSVGAGGPPGELFF. The CDR3 region has the DNA TGTGCCAGCAGCGTAGGAGCGGGGGGGCCCCCCGGGGAGCTGTTTTTT.

The CDR3 bases are TGTGCCACCAGTGACCCGCATTCCCGGAGCTCCTACAATGAGCAGTTCTTC. It encodes CATSDPHSRSSYNEQFF. This sequence joins TRBV24-1 and TRBJ2-1; D gene unclear. Per the germline V gene, CDR1 is KGHDR and CDR2 is SFDVKD. This CDR3 is built from 17 residues. V shed 4 bases and J shed 0 bases, with 15 bases lying between them.

The chain joins TRBV7-2 to TRBJ2-5; D gene uncertain. The CDR3 runs to 14 residues. V lost 1 base and J 1 base, leaving 7 bases between the germline ends. CDR1 is SGHTA, CDR2 FQGNSA, per germline. This chain's CDR3 is CASSLDPGQETQYF. CDR3 coding DNA: TGTGCCAGCAGCTTAGATCCCGGCCAAGAGACCCAGTACTTC.

J is TRBJ2-7 and V is TRBV10-2; 9 positions agree with TRBD1. The V segment lost 2 bases and the J segment 3 bases; nucleotides outside the gene matches: 11. From germline, CDR1 is WSHSY and CDR2 SAAADI. CDR3 size: 17 residues. The CDR3 is CASSEADRDRDDYEQYF. The DNA of the CDR3 is TGCGCCAGCAGTGAGGCGGACCGGGACAGGGATGACTACGAGCAGTACTTC.

V is TRBV7-9 and J is TRBJ2-7, with a weak D call TRBD1 (5 bases). Trimming stripped 9 bases from V and 2 bases from J, with 11 bases between. The CDR3 is 12 amino acids. Germline V CDR1 and CDR2: SEHNR, FQNEAQ (reference sequence). In DNA, the CDR3 is TGTGCCAGTACAGGAGAAGCCTACGAGCAGTACTTC. It specifies CASTGEAYEQYF.

V usage is TRBV7-7 and J usage is TRBJ2-5; possibly TRBD2 for D (6 bases). The CDR3 sequence is 15 residues long. V was pared by 3 bases and J by 1 base, with 12 bases between. The germline gives CDR1 SSHAT, CDR2 FNYEAQ (reference sequence). The CDR3 DNA reads as TGTGCCAGCAGCTTGAGGGCGGGGACCCAAGAGACCCAGTACTTC. As protein: CASSLRAGTQETQYF.

The J gene is TRBJ1-3, the V gene TRBV7-2, with D unresolved. The CDR3 sequence is 15 residues long. Trimming took off 3 bases at V and 0 bases at J, with 9 bases between the two ends. Germline CDR1 and CDR2: SGHTA and FQGNSA. CDR3 DNA: TGTGCCAGCAGCTTTACTTTTACCTCTGGAAACACCATATATTTT. Its protein is CASSFTFTSGNTIYF.

V gene TRBV27 combines with J gene TRBJ2-7; 9 bases agree with TRBD2. CDR1 is MNHEY, CDR2 SMNVEV, per germline (reference sequence). There are 16 residues in the CDR3. V shed 3 bases and J 0 bases; nucleotides not matched to a gene: 6. CDR3 DNA sequence: TGTGCCAGCAGTTTTGTAGCGGGGGTTAGCTCCTACGAGCAGTACTTC. It specifies CASSFVAGVSSYEQYF.

J is TRBJ1-1 and V is TRBV3-1 (or the pseudogene TRBV3-2); a possible D gene is TRBD1 (5 bases). Germline CDR1 reads LGHDT; CDR2 reads YNNKEL (reference sequence). The CDR3 length is 14 residues. V lost 3 bases and J lost 2, with 10 bases in between. The chain's CDR3 is CASSHGRANTEAFF. The CDR3 coding sequence is TGTGCCAGCAGCCACGGCAGGGCAAACACTGAAGCTTTCTTT.

This sequence joins TRBV5-1 and TRBJ1-4; 9 positions agree with TRBD1. CDR1 and CDR2 (germline): SGHRS, YFSETQ. This CDR3 has 15 residues. Trimming at V came to 7 bases and at J to 4 bases, leaving 8 bases not matched to a gene. The CDR3 spells CASVTPGQGNEKLFF. The CDR3, as DNA: TGCGCCAGCGTAACCCCGGGACAGGGTAATGAAAAACTGTTTTTT.

The chain links TRBV5-6 to TRBJ2-7; 7 nucleotides align to TRBD1. CDR3 length: 16 residues. From germline, CDR1 is SGHDT and CDR2 YYEEEE. The trim removed 4 bases at V and 0 bases at J, leaving 10 bases unmatched. The chain's CDR3 is CASSVWGTAISYEQYF. The CDR3 DNA is TGTGCCAGCAGCGTATGGGGGACAGCCATCTCCTACGAGCAGTACTTC. The full variable domain, rest sourced from reference TRBV5-6 and TRBJ2-7, is DAGVTQSPTHLIKTRGQQVTLRCSPKSGHDTVSWYQQALGQGPQFIFQYYEEEERQRGNFPDRFSGHQFPNYSSELNVNALLLGDSALYLCASSVWGTAISYEQYFGPGTRLTVT.

This clone was seen a few times. This chain uses TRBV30 with TRBJ1-6; D remains unclear. Germline V gives CDR1 GTSNPN, CDR2 SVGIG (reference sequence). This CDR3 is 11 amino acids long. V shed 4 bases and J shed 7 bases, with 5 bases lying between them. The CDR3 sequence is CAWNLNSPLHF. CDR3 coding DNA: TGTGCCTGGAATCTGAATTCACCCCTCCACTTT.

The chain recombines TRBV10-3 with TRBJ2-5, with 7 bases lining up with TRBD2. J was trimmed by 5 bases and V by 5 bases; bases with no gene match: 8. CDR1 and CDR2 (germline): ENHRY, SYGVKD. This CDR3 contains 14 residues. The CDR3 loop is CAISSTGGRETQYF. CDR3 DNA: TGTGCCATCAGTTCGACGGGGGGTCGGGAGACCCAGTACTTC.

V and J are TRBV4-1 and TRBJ1-4, with D perhaps matching TRBD1 (6 bases). Germline V CDR1 and CDR2: MGHRA, YSYEKL. The CDR3 contains 17 residues. Trimming left V 2 bases short and J 4 bases short, with 17 bases between. The CDR3 region is CASSQPELGQLNEKLFF. Here the CDR3 DNA reads TGCGCCAGCAGCCAACCTGAGCTCGGACAGCTTAATGAAAAACTGTTTTTT.

The chain has TRBV6-6 and TRBJ2-1, with TRBD2 identical over 9 bases. Germline V gives CDR1 MNHNY, CDR2 SVGAGI (reference sequence). Trimming took 2 bases from V and 6 from J; bases not matched to a gene: 5. There are 15 residues in the CDR3. CDR3 sequence: CASSYISGGLNEQFF. CDR3 nucleotide sequence: TGTGCCAGCAGTTACATTAGCGGGGGTCTCAATGAGCAGTTCTTC.

CDR3 sequence (DNA): TGTGCCAGCTCACCGACAGAGCAAGGGGGCTGGTATGGCTACACCTTC. Residues: CASSPTEQGGWYGYTF. The chain is built from TRBV18 and TRBJ1-2; 7 nucleotides match TRBD1. V shed 3 bases and J 5 bases; nucleotides not matched to a gene: 12. CDR1 and CDR2 (germline): KGHSH, LQKENI. CDR3 length: 16 amino acids.

The rearrangement uses TRBV4-2 and TRBJ2-7; D is perhaps TRBD1 (5 bases). Germline lookup yields CDR1 LGHNA and CDR2 YNFKEQ. The ends were cut back, 2 bases at V and 3 bases at J, with 11 bases in the middle. The CDR3 spans 14 residues. DNA of the CDR3: TGTGCCAGCAGCCAACGGACAAACGTCTACGAGCAGTACTTC. The encoded protein is CASSQRTNVYEQYF.

This rearrangement joins TRBV7-8 to TRBJ1-1, with D possibly being TRBD1 (6 bases). CDR3 length: 13 residues. CDR1 SGHVS and CDR2 FQNEAQ come from the germline V gene. The V gene lost 6 bases and the J gene lost 1 base, with 9 bases spanning the gap. The CDR3 DNA is TGTGCCAGCAGAGGGGGAAGGAACACTGAAGCTTTCTTT. It translates to CASRGGRNTEAFF.

CDR3 residues: CSVDELAELQETQYF. CDR3 bases: TGCAGCGTTGATGAACTAGCGGAACTCCAAGAGACCCAGTACTTC. The rearrangement uses TRBV29-1 and TRBJ2-5; 8 bases are a match to TRBD2. V lost 3 bases and J lost 1; bases outside the gene matches: 7. CDR1 and CDR2 from the germline V gene are SQVTM and ANQGSEA. The CDR3 totals 15 residues.

The CDR3 sequence: CASSSQDRGRPYEQYF. The CDR3 DNA reads TGTGCCAGCAGCTCCCAGGACAGGGGGCGACCCTACGAGCAGTACTTC. The rearrangement links TRBV7-9 to TRBJ2-7, with 11 bases that match TRBD1. With V trimmed by 4 bases and J by 2 bases, 7 bases remained unmatched. The CDR3 covers 16 residues. The V gene's germline CDR1 is SEHNR and CDR2 FQNEAQ (reference sequence).